Each of the 27 T cell receptor beta chains below was sequenced from the same sample in a study of shared clonotypes between healthy human individuals. Naive CD8 isolation took CD45RO-negative cells positively selected for CCR7 and excluded terminally differentiated effector memory CD45RA+ cells. The table came from immunoSEQ multiplex PCR; TCRdb's copy has only in-frame clones and leaves some out. The sample consists of about 750,000 clones, 80% to 95% of them appearing once. The sequenced material came from naive CD8+ T cells sorted from blood. Every receptor here comes from a man under 40 in good health.

The chain links TRBV23-1 to TRBJ1-5; D is ambiguous. TRBV23-1 has ORF status, its function being uncertain. CDR3 size: 13 residues. V dropped 11 bases and J dropped 0 bases, with 11 bases sitting between them. In nucleotides, the CDR3 is TGCGCCCACTTAAGACGTAGCAATCAGCCCCAGCATTTT. Translated, it gives CAHLRRSNQPQHF.

The chain recombines TRBV27 with TRBJ1-5; tentatively, D is TRBD1 (6 bases). The CDR3 spans 17 residues. The V gene lost 5 bases and the J gene lost 0 bases, with 17 bases spanning the gap. The V gene's germline CDR1 is MNHEY and CDR2 SMNVEV (reference sequence). CDR3 DNA: TGTGCCAGCAGTACTACGACAGGTCGGTATAGCAATCAGCCCCAGCATTTT. Translation gives CASSTTTGRYSNQPQHF.

This clone was seen just once. The chain is built from TRBV6-5 and TRBJ2-1, with 8 bases fitting TRBD1. The length of the CDR3 is 15 residues. V lost 5 bases, J lost 4 bases, and 7 bases stayed unmatched. Germline V gives CDR1 MNHEY, CDR2 SVGAGI. The CDR3 protein is CASSHRGFAYNEQFF. CDR3 DNA sequence: TGTGCCAGCAGTCACAGGGGGTTTGCTTACAATGAGCAGTTCTTC.

The V gene is TRBV28, the J gene TRBJ2-1; TRBD2 might be the D (5 bases). The CDR3 consists of 16 residues. Looked up from germline, CDR1 is MDHEN and CDR2 is SYDVKM. Trimming removed 2 bases at V and 6 bases at J, with 17 bases between. This chain's CDR3 is CASSLIGESPGNEQFF. Here the CDR3 DNA reads TGTGCCAGCAGTTTAATTGGGGAGTCCCCAGGCAATGAGCAGTTCTTC.

The rearrangement links TRBV6-5 to TRBJ2-2, with TRBD1 matching 8 bases. This CDR3 region has 14 residues. The junction had 2 bases not matched to a gene; V was cut back by 4 bases and J by 4 bases. The V gene's germline CDR1 is MNHEY and CDR2 SVGAGI. The CDR3 DNA reads as TGTGCCAGCAGTTTGACAGGGGCCACCGGGGAGCTGTTTTTT. It encodes CASSLTGATGELFF.

This rearrangement joins TRBV27 to TRBJ2-5, with D maybe TRBD1 (6 bases). Germline V gene lookup returns CDR1 MNHEY and CDR2 SMNVEV (reference sequence). The CDR3 loop spans 15 amino acids. Trimming took 8 bases from V and 0 from J, leaving 16 bases between them. CDR3 nucleotide sequence: TGTGCCAGCGGATTAAACAGGGACCACCAAGAGACCCAGTACTTC. It encodes CASGLNRDHQETQYF.

V is TRBV5-1 and J is TRBJ2-7, with D possibly TRBD1 on 6 matching bases. This CDR3 is built from 20 residues. Per germline, CDR1 SGHRS and CDR2 YFSETQ. Deletions cut 2 bases from V and 3 bases from J, with 30 bases between. The CDR3 loop reads CASSLQGLEGLAESLYEQYF. As DNA, the CDR3 is TGCGCCAGCAGCTTACAGGGATTAGAAGGCCTAGCCGAATCTCTCTACGAGCAGTACTTC.

The chain links TRBV7-3 to TRBJ2-2, with 11 bases lining up with TRBD2. Per germline, CDR1 SGHTA and CDR2 FQGTGA. The CDR3 length is 16 residues. The junction had 3 bases not matched to a gene; V was cut back by 3 bases and J by 3 bases. CDR3 amino acids: CASSFTSGSYTGELFF. The CDR3 nucleotides read TGTGCCAGCAGCTTCACTAGCGGGAGTTACACCGGGGAGCTGTTTTTT.

The sample holds one count of this clone. V gene TRBV7-9 combines with J gene TRBJ2-7, with D possibly matching TRBD1 (5 bases). The germline V and J ends were trimmed by 6 bases and 1 base, with 16 bases remaining between them. The CDR3 spans 15 residues. Germline V gene sequence: CDR1 SEHNR, CDR2 FQNEAQ (reference sequence). As DNA, the CDR3 is TGTGCCAGCAGTTCGGACACCCACCCGTCCTACGAGCAGTACTTC. This gives the protein CASSSDTHPSYEQYF.

This chain joins TRBV7-8 and TRBJ2-5; D is perhaps TRBD1 (6 bases). V dropped 2 bases and J dropped 2 bases, with 9 bases sitting between them. CDR3 length equals 14 residues. From germline, CDR1 is SGHVS and CDR2 FQNEAQ. The CDR3 DNA follows: TGTGCCAGCAGCTTATACAGGGCTCAAGAGACCCAGTACTTC. Its translation: CASSLYRAQETQYF.

The genes are TRBV6-1 and TRBJ1-5, with a weak D call TRBD1 (5 bases). This CDR3 has 15 residues. The V gene's germline CDR1 is MNHNS and CDR2 SASEGT. V lost 8 bases, J lost 1 base, and 15 bases lay in between. CDR3 coding DNA: TGTGCCAGCGACGAATTGAGGGGAAGCAATCAGCCCCAGCATTTT. Encoded protein: CASDELRGSNQPQHF.

The J gene is TRBJ2-6, the V gene TRBV28, with D perhaps matching TRBD1 (6 bases). The V end was cut by 6 bases, the J end by 3 bases, with 18 bases between. CDR3 length: 17 amino acids. CDR1 is MDHEN, CDR2 SYDVKM, per germline. CDR3 coding DNA: TGTGCCAGCAGGTCGGGACAAGACAGAGTTGGGGCCAACGTCCTGACTTTC. Translating it yields CASRSGQDRVGANVLTF. The entire variable domain, with the rest obtained from reference TRBV28 and TRBJ2-6, is as follows: DVKVTQSSRYLVKRTGEKVFLECVQDMDHENMFWYRQDPGLGLRLIYFSYDVKMKEKGDIPEGYSVSREKKERFSLILESASTNQTSMYLCASRSGQDRVGANVLTFGAGSRLTVL.

As to this clone: Other DNA variants within this sample encode the same CDR3. The gene calls are TRBV7-6 and TRBJ2-1, with 9 bases that match TRBD2. Unmatched junction bases numbered 6, after V lost 6 bases and J lost 0 bases. Germline-derived CDR1 and CDR2 are SGHVS and FNYEAQ. This CDR3 is built from 16 residues. CDR3 region: CASSSTSGSSYNEQFF. The CDR3 nucleotides are TGTGCCAGCAGTTCGACTAGCGGAAGCTCCTACAATGAGCAGTTCTTC. Variable domain in full (rest from reference TRBV7-6 and TRBJ2-1): GAGVSQSPRYKVTKRGQDVALRCDPISGHVSLYWYRQALGQGPEFLTYFNYEAQQDKSGLPNDRFSAERPEGSISTLTIQRTEQRDSAMYRCASSSTSGSSYNEQFFGPGTRLTVL.

The chain's CDR3 is CASSISIALSYNEQFF. CDR3 sequence (DNA): TGTGCCAGTAGTATCTCAATAGCGCTCTCCTACAATGAGCAGTTCTTC. This rearrangement joins TRBV19 to TRBJ2-1; maybe TRBD2 (5 bases). The V and J ends lost 3 bases and 0 bases respectively, with 12 bases between them. The CDR3 loop spans 16 amino acids. Germline V gives CDR1 LNHDA, CDR2 SQIVND (reference sequence).

The chain has TRBV9 and TRBJ1-2; no firm D call. CDR3 length equals 14 residues. V lost 4 bases and J 4 bases, leaving 14 bases between the germline ends. The V gene's germline CDR1 is SGDLS and CDR2 YYNGEE. The CDR3 DNA follows: TGTGCCAGCAGCCCGTCTTTAAACGGCTATGGCTACACCTTC. Residues: CASSPSLNGYGYTF.

The chain has TRBV14 and TRBJ1-2; D might be TRBD1 (5 bases). This CDR3 spans 15 amino acids. Germline loops: CDR1 SGHDN, CDR2 FVKESK. With 1 base removed from V and 4 bases from J, the gap between germline ends came to 13 bases. The CDR3 protein is CASSQVPGFGYGYTF. CDR3 DNA sequence: TGTGCCAGCAGCCAAGTCCCAGGGTTTGGCTATGGCTACACCTTC.

The V gene is TRBV5-4, the J gene TRBJ2-6; a weak D match, TRBD1 (5 bases). This CDR3 is 18 amino acids long. Germline V gene data show CDR1 as SGHNT and CDR2 as YYREEE (reference sequence). Trimming removed 4 bases at V and 0 bases at J, with 17 bases between. The CDR3 protein is CASSLDGHSSSGANVLTF. The CDR3 region has the DNA TGTGCCAGCAGCCTGGACGGACACTCATCCTCTGGGGCCAACGTCCTGACTTTC.

This rearrangement joins TRBV28 to TRBJ2-1; 7 bases map to TRBD2. CDR3 length equals 16 residues. After removal of 4 bases from V and 2 bases from J, the junction contained 8 bases not matched to a gene. CDR1 and CDR2 (germline): MDHEN, SYDVKM. The CDR3 spells CASSSTKGGAYNEQFF. CDR3 DNA sequence: TGTGCCAGCAGTTCAACTAAGGGAGGGGCCTACAATGAGCAGTTCTTC.

The CDR3 region has the DNA TGTGCCAGCAGTTTAGGTTGGCTAGCGGGGTACAATGAGCAGTTCTTC. Translating gives CASSLGWLAGYNEQFF. This chain links TRBV27 with TRBJ2-1, with 9 bases lining up with TRBD2. Per the germline V gene, CDR1 is MNHEY and CDR2 is SMNVEV (reference sequence). This CDR3 has 16 residues. Trimming cost V 2 bases and J 4 bases; bases outside gene matches: 6.

The chain employs TRBV18 and TRBJ2-5; TRBD1 matches 7 bases. V gave up 5 bases and J gave up 0 bases; unmatched junction bases: 6. The CDR3 has 15 residues. Germline CDR1 and CDR2: KGHSH and LQKENI. This CDR3 is CASSSDRANQETQYF. CDR3 nucleotide sequence: TGTGCCAGCTCATCCGACAGGGCCAACCAAGAGACCCAGTACTTC.

This clone appeared a few times. The V gene is TRBV11-2, the J gene TRBJ2-1; D is ambiguous. V lost 4 bases, J lost 9 bases, and 13 bases lay in between. This CDR3 is built from 13 residues. Germline CDR1 reads SGHAT; CDR2 reads FQNNGV. CDR3 coding DNA: TGTGCCAGCAGCTCGACCTCTTGGGCTGAGCAGTTCTTC. Translation: CASSSTSWAEQFF.

The chain carries TRBV5-1 and TRBJ2-1; the D is unclear. This CDR3 is built from 13 residues. Germline CDR1 and CDR2: SGHRS and YFSETQ. V was clipped by 4 bases and J by 6 bases, with 11 bases between them. The CDR3, as DNA: TGCGCCAGCAGCCCGAACGGCTTCAATGAGCAGTTCTTC. Translated: CASSPNGFNEQFF.

The J gene is TRBJ2-1, the V gene TRBV7-9; TRBD2 agrees at 11 bases. The CDR3 is 15 amino acids. Per germline, CDR1 SEHNR and CDR2 FQNEAQ (reference sequence). J lost 6 bases, V lost 8 bases, and 9 bases had no gene match. CDR3 sequence (DNA): TGTGCCAGCGGGACTAGCGGTCCCAAGTTCAATGAGCAGTTCTTC. Translating gives CASGTSGPKFNEQFF.

The chain has TRBV6-1 and TRBJ1-5; D is unresolved. Trimming removed 7 bases from V and 10 bases from J, with 11 bases in between. The germline V gene encodes CDR1 MNHNS and CDR2 SASEGT. The CDR3 spans 11 residues. The CDR3 nucleotides read TGTGCCAGCAACACCGGAGGTCCCCAGCATTTT. Encoded protein: CASNTGGPQHF.

The V call is TRBV5-4, the J call TRBJ2-5, with D perhaps matching TRBD1 (6 bases). V lost 0 bases to trimming and J lost 1 base, with 16 bases between them. Per the germline V gene, CDR1 is SGHNT and CDR2 is YYREEE (reference sequence). The CDR3 spans 17 residues. The CDR3 is CASSLVGTGMIQETQYF. As DNA, the CDR3 is TGTGCCAGCAGCTTGGTGGGTACAGGGATGATCCAAGAGACCCAGTACTTC.

The rearrangement uses TRBV9 and TRBJ2-3, with TRBD2 matching over 10 bases. Germline lookup yields CDR1 SGDLS and CDR2 YYNGEE. V shed 3 bases and J 6 bases; nucleotides not matched to a gene: 7. The CDR3 spans 15 residues. In nucleotides, the CDR3 is TGTGCCAGCAGCGATGAGGCTAGCGGGAGCGATACGCAGTATTTT. Protein product: CASSDEASGSDTQYF.

V is TRBV7-9 and J is TRBJ2-5; TRBD2 matches at 9 bases. CDR3 length: 16 amino acids. Germline values: CDR1 SEHNR, CDR2 FQNEAQ (reference sequence). With 5 bases clipped from V and 5 bases from J, the junction kept 12 bases outside the gene matches. CDR3 sequence (DNA): TGTGCCAGCAGCGAACGGTTGCGGGAGGGCCGGGAGACCCAGTACTTC. It specifies CASSERLREGRETQYF.